The 9 T cell receptor beta chains below were found in one sample sequenced in a study of CD8+ T cells in alopecia areata. Sample treatment: oral pan-JAK inhibitor, 5-10 mg twice daily. Isolated RNA was reverse transcribed into cDNA used as the sequencing template. Repertoires were generated with immunoSEQ multiplex PCR, while TCRdb's copy carries only in-frame clones and drops some. The sample carries some 190,000 clones, approximately 50% recorded once. The sequences come from CD8+ T cells sorted from blood, collected around week 54, from a patient treated with tofacitinib. These receptors were taken from a human donor with alopecia areata.

The rearrangement joins TRBV25-1 to TRBJ1-5; D remains ambiguous. This CDR3 has 14 amino acids. Trimming took 1 base from V and 1 from J, leaving 5 bases between them. Germline V gene sequence: CDR1 MGHDK, CDR2 SYGVNS. As DNA, the CDR3 is TGTGCCAGCAGTGAATCCGACAGCAATCAGCCCCAGCATTTT. Translating it yields CASSESDSNQPQHF.

J is TRBJ2-7 and V is TRBV27, with D perhaps TRBD1 or TRBD2 (5 bases each). Germline CDR1 reads MNHEY; CDR2 reads SMNVEV (reference sequence). Between the trimmed V and J ends, which lost 2 bases and 2 bases, there was a span of 13 bases. The length of the CDR3 is 15 residues. CDR3 loop: CASSLALGTPYEQYF. The CDR3 region has the DNA TGTGCCAGCAGTTTAGCGTTAGGGACCCCCTACGAGCAGTACTTC.

CDR3 loop: CASSDRAGYGYTF. CDR3 nucleotides: TGTGCCAGCAGTGACCGGGCGGGATATGGCTACACCTTC. The V gene is TRBV6-4, the J gene TRBJ1-2, with D hard to call. CDR1 MRHNA and CDR2 SNTAGT come from the germline V gene. V was clipped by 2 bases and J by 5 bases, with 9 bases between them. The CDR3 contains 13 residues.

This chain uses TRBV11-2 with TRBJ2-5; no clear D gene. V was clipped by 5 bases and J by 2 bases, with 9 bases between them. Germline V gives CDR1 SGHAT, CDR2 FQNNGV. The CDR3 runs 13 residues. CDR3 sequence (DNA): TGTGCCAGCAGCCAGGACGCACAAGAGACCCAGTACTTC. It yields the protein CASSQDAQETQYF.

The chain carries TRBV14 and TRBJ1-3, with D maybe TRBD1 (5 bases). Trimming shortened V by 4 bases and J by 2 bases, and 18 bases separated the two germline ends. This CDR3 is built from 17 residues. The germline gives CDR1 SGHDN, CDR2 FVKESK. The CDR3 DNA reads TGTGCCAGCAGCCCCACCTTCGTCAGGGATGCTGGAAACACCATATATTTT. Translation gives CASSPTFVRDAGNTIYF.

The chain has TRBV29-1 and TRBJ2-1; D ambiguous. The CDR3 sequence is 12 residues long. In germline, CDR1 is SQVTM, CDR2 ANQGSEA. V lost 3 bases and J lost 4, with 7 bases in between. The CDR3 sequence is CSVDSHYNEQFF. The CDR3 nucleotides are TGCAGCGTTGACAGTCATTACAATGAGCAGTTCTTC.

About this clone itself: The identical CDR3 is also encoded by other nucleotide sequences in the sample. This sequence joins TRBV4-2 and TRBJ2-3, with TRBD2 matching 12 bases. The CDR3 length is 16 residues. The J segment lost 4 bases and the V segment lost 0 bases, leaving 2 bases of the junction unmatched. Per germline, CDR1 LGHNA and CDR2 YNFKEQ. CDR3 residues: CASSQEASGGADTQYF. The CDR3 nucleotides are TGTGCCAGCAGCCAAGAAGCTAGCGGGGGGGCAGATACGCAGTATTTT.

This clone was recorded a few times. V gene TRBV2 combines with J gene TRBJ2-3; D uncertain. The CDR3 covers 12 residues. The V gene lost 5 bases and the J gene lost 0 bases, with 3 bases spanning the gap. Per the germline V gene, CDR1 is SNHLY and CDR2 is FYNNEI. CDR3 residues: CASSMSTDTQYF. In DNA form, the CDR3 reads TGTGCCAGCAGTATGAGCACAGATACGCAGTATTTT.

The CDR3 loop reads CASSLSGLVEYEQYF. CDR3 nucleotides: TGTGCCAGTAGTCTCTCCGGGTTAGTAGAATACGAGCAGTACTTC. The gene calls are TRBV19 and TRBJ2-7, with D unresolved. This CDR3 contains 15 residues. The germline V and J ends were trimmed by 5 bases and 4 bases, with 18 bases remaining between them. Germline V gene lookup returns CDR1 LNHDA and CDR2 SQIVND (reference sequence).